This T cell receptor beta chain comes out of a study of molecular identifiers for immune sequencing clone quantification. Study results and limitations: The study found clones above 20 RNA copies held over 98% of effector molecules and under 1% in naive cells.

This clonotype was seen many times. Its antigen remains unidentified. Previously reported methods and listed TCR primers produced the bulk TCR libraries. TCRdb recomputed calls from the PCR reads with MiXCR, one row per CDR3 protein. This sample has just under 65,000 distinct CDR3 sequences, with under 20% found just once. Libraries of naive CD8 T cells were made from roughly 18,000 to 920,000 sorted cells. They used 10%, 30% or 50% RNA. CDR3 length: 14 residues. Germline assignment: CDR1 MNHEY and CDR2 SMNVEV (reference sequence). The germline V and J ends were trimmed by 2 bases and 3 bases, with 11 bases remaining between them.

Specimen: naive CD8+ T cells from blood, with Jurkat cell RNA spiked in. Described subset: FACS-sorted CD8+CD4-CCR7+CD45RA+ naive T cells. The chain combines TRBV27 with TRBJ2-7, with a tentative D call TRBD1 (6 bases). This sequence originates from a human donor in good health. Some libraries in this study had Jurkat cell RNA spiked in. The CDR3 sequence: CASSLGGAIYEQYF. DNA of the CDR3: TGTGCCAGCAGTTTAGGGGGCGCAATCTACGAGCAGTACTTC.